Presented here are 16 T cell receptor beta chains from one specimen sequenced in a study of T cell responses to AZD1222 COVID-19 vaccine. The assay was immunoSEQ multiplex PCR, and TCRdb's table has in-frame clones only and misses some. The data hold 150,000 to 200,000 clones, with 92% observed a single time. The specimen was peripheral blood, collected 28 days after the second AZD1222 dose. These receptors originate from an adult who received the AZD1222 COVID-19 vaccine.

The CDR3 region has the DNA TGCAGCGCAGACAGGGCCCAGCGCTCCTATAATTCACCCCTCCACTTT. Residues: CSADRAQRSYNSPLHF. The genes are TRBV29-1 and TRBJ1-6; 7 nucleotides agree with TRBD1. V gave up 7 bases and J gave up 0 bases; unmatched junction bases: 9. Germline V lookup: CDR1 SQVTM, CDR2 ANQGSEA. The CDR3 has 16 amino acids.

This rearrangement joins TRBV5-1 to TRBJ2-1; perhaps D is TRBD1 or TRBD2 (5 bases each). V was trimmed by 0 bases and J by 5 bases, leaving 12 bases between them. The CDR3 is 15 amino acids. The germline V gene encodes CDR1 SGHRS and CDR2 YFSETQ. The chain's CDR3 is CASSLDLGPHNEQFF. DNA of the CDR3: TGCGCCAGCAGCTTGGATCTGGGACCTCACAATGAGCAGTTCTTC.

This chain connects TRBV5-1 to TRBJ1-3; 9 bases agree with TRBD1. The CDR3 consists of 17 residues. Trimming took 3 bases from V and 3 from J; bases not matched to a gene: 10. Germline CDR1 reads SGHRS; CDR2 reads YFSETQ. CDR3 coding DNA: TGCGCCAGCAGCTGGGGGACAGGGCCCATAGGTGGAAACACCATATATTTT. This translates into CASSWGTGPIGGNTIYF. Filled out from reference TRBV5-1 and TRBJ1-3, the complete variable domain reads KAGVTQTPRYLIKTRGQQVTLSCSPISGHRSVSWYQQTPGQGLQFLFEYFSETQRNKGNFPGRFSGRQFSNSRSEMNVSTLELGDSALYLCASSWGTGPIGGNTIYFGEGSWLTVV.

CDR3 loop: CASSSYGGHYGYTF. The CDR3 DNA sequence: TGTGCCAGCAGCTCGTACGGGGGTCACTATGGCTACACCTTC. This chain links TRBV13 with TRBJ1-2; D might be TRBD1 (5 bases). With 4 bases removed from V and 3 bases from J, the gap between germline ends came to 12 bases. The CDR3 sequence is 14 residues long. Germline values: CDR1 PRHDT, CDR2 FYEKMQ (reference sequence).

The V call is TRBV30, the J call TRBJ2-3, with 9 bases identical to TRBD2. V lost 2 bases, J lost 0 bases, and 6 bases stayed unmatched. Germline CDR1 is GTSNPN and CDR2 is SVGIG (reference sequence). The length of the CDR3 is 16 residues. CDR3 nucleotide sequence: TGTGCCTGGAGTCCGCTAGCGGGGTCTAGCACAGATACGCAGTATTTT. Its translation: CAWSPLAGSSTDTQYF.

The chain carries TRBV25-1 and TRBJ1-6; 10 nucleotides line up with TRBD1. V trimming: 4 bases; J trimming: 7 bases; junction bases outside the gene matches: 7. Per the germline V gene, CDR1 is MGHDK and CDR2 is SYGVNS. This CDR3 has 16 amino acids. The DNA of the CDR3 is TGTGCCAGCAGTGGACCGGGACAGGGGTTGAATTCACCCCTCCACTTT. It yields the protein CASSGPGQGLNSPLHF.

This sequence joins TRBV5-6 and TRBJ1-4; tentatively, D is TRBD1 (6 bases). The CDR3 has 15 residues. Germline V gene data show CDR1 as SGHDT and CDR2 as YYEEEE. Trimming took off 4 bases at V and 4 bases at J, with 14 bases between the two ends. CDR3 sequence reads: CASSLSGADNEKLFF. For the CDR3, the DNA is TGTGCCAGCAGCCTGTCAGGGGCCGATAATGAAAAACTGTTTTTT.

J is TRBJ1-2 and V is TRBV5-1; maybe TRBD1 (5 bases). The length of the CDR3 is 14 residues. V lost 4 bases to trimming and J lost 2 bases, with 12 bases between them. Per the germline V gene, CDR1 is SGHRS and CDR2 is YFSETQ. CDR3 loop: CASSVRGENYGYTF. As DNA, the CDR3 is TGCGCCAGCAGCGTTCGGGGGGAAAACTATGGCTACACCTTC.

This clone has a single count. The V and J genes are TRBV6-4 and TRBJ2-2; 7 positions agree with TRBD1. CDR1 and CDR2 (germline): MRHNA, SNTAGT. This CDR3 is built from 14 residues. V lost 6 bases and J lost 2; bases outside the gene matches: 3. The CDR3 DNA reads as TGTGCCAGCAGGACAGGGCAAAACACCGGGGAGCTGTTTTTT. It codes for CASRTGQNTGELFF.

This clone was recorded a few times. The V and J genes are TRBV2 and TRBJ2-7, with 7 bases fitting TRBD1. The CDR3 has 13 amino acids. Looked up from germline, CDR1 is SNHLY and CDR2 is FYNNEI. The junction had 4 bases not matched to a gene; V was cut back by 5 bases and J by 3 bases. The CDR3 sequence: CASSQGEFYEQYF. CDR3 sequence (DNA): TGTGCCAGCAGTCAGGGGGAATTCTACGAGCAGTACTTC.

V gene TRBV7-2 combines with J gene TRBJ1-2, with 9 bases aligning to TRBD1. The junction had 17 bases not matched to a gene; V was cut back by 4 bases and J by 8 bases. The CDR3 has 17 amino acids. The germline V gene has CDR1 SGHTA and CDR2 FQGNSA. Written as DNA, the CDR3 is TGTGCCAGCAGCTACCCCGCGGCCACAGGGGGCGGGTGGGGCTACACCTTC. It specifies CASSYPAATGGGWGYTF. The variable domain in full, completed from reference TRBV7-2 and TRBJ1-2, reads GAGVSQSPSNKVTEKGKDVELRCDPISGHTALYWYRQSLGQGLEFLIYFQGNSAPDKSGLPSDRFSAERTGGSVSTLTIQRTQQEDSAVYLCASSYPAATGGGWGYTFGSGTRLTVV.

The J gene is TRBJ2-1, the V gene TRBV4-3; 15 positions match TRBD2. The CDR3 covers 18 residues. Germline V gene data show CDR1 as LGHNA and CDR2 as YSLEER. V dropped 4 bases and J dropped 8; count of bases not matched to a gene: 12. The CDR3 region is CASSPLPPGTSGRYEQFF. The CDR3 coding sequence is TGCGCCAGCAGCCCCCTCCCCCCCGGGACTAGCGGGAGGTATGAGCAGTTCTTC.

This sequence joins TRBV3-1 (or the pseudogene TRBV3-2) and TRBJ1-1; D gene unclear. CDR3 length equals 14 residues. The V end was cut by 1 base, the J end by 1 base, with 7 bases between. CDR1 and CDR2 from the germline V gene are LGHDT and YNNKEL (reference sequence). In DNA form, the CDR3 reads TGTGCCAGCAGCCAAGTTCAGGAGAACACTGAAGCTTTCTTT. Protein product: CASSQVQENTEAFF.

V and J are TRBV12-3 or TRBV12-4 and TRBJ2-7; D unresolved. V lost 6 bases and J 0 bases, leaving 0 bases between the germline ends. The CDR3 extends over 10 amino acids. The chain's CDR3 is CASSSYEQYF. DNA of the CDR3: TGTGCCAGCAGCTCCTACGAGCAGTACTTC.

CDR3 loop: CAWSAPRARSREKLFF. CDR3 coding DNA: TGTGCCTGGAGTGCTCCACGGGCCCGGAGCAGGGAAAAACTGTTTTTT. The V gene is TRBV30, the J gene TRBJ1-4; D not resolved. Germline loops: CDR1 GTSNPN, CDR2 SVGIG (reference sequence). V lost 1 base to trimming and J lost 8 bases, with 20 bases between them. The CDR3 totals 16 residues.

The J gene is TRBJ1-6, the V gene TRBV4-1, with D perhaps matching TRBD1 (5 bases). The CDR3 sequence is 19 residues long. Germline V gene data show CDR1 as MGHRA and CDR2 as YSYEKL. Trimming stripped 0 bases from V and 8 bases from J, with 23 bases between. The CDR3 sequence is CASSQDARNRSQGYSPLHF. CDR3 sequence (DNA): TGCGCCAGCAGCCAAGATGCACGAAATAGATCGCAGGGCTATTCACCCCTCCACTTT.